This TCR beta chain comes out of a study of blood T cell repertoires in COVID-19. Study as a whole: Donors in the United States, Italy and Spain gave samples during acute or convalescent COVID-19. T cells, B-cell-depleted T cells, or PBMCs provided the cDNA or gDNA that served as material.

In the original workflow: Counts of nucleated cells, estimated from reference gene primer amplification, were obtained. The assay was immunoSEQ multiplex PCR, and TCRdb's table has in-frame clones only and misses some. V and J calls plus clone size are reproduced from that table; the DNA served to infer D and trimming. The sample gives 250,000 or so clones, 80% to 90% of which show up once; about 3.8% is in the top ten. This clonotype was sampled from a woman between 40 and 50 years old who had been exposed to COVID-19. Sequenced input: PBMCs or T cells enriched from blood (not recorded which).

Here the CDR3 reads CAYSEGSSGNTIYF. DNA of the CDR3: TGTGCCTACTCAGAGGGTAGCTCTGGAAACACCATATATTTT. This rearrangement joins TRBV30 to TRBJ1-3; D is undetermined. The CDR3 length is 14 residues. The germline CDR1 and CDR2 sequences are GTSNPN and SVGIG (reference sequence). V gave up 7 bases and J gave up 0 bases, with 13 bases separating them.